The present entry profiles one T cell receptor beta chain with its context. Clones were read by immunoSEQ multiplex PCR, and TCRdb kept only the in-frame ones, dropping some. The profile shows 120,000 or so clones, 80% to 90% of them singletons. The data were obtained in a study of control samples from healthy donors and cancer patients. The V gene's germline CDR1 is DFQATT and CDR2 SNEGSKA (reference sequence). V was clipped by 3 bases and J by 0 bases, with 11 bases between them. This CDR3 contains 14 residues. The chain employs TRBV20-1 and TRBJ1-2, with D perhaps matching TRBD1 (5 bases). This TCR derives from a man between 35 and 55 years old in good health. The sequenced sample was blood. In DNA, the CDR3 is TGCAGTGCTAGTTCCGGGGCCCCTAACTATGGCTACACCTTC. As protein: CSASSGAPNYGYTF.